The next 12 T cell receptor beta chains were all read from a single sample in a study of T cell repertoires in cytomegalovirus infection. Their recognized antigens are unknown. TCRdb re-analysed the reads in MiXCR, keeping a single row per CDR3 protein. The table has around 23,000 distinct CDR3 sequences, 20% to 25% seen once. Sequencing used CD8+ T cells from cultured PBMCs, obtained from culture after CMV antigen stimulation. These receptors were taken from a human donor in good health (CMV status not recorded). Some clones in this sample may be carry-over from other donors' samples.

This clonotype was counted many times. This sequence joins TRBV7-8 and TRBJ1-5; tentatively, D is TRBD1 (5 bases). This CDR3 contains 17 residues. Looked up from germline, CDR1 is SGHVS and CDR2 is FQNEAQ. V shed 1 base and J shed 7 bases, with 20 bases lying between them. In nucleotides, the CDR3 is TGTGCCAGCAGCTTAGATAGGGGACCCACCCTCGGGCAGCCCCAGCATTTT. Translated: CASSLDRGPTLGQPQHF.

The table lists this clonotype with a few counts. The J gene is TRBJ2-3, the V gene TRBV5-4, with D unresolved. This CDR3 is 12 amino acids long. V lost 0 bases, J lost 7 bases, and 6 bases lay in between. In germline, CDR1 is SGHNT, CDR2 YYREEE (reference sequence). CDR3 nucleotide sequence: TGTGCCAGCAGCTTGGTTGGCTATACGCAGTATTTT. Protein sequence: CASSLVGYTQYF.

The CDR3 loop reads CASSLGGGADYNEQFF. CDR3 sequence (DNA): TGTGCCAGCAGCTTAGGGGGGGGGGCTGACTACAATGAGCAGTTCTTC. The chain couples TRBV11-1 to TRBJ2-1; a weak D match, TRBD2 (7 bases). CDR1 is SGHAT, CDR2 FQDESV, per germline (reference sequence). The CDR3 extends over 16 amino acids. With 1 base removed from V and 3 bases from J, the gap between germline ends came to 13 bases.

This rearrangement joins TRBV10-3 to TRBJ2-2, with D unclear. The length of the CDR3 is 15 residues. The germline V gene encodes CDR1 ENHRY and CDR2 SYGVKD. V dropped 2 bases and J dropped 0 bases, with 7 bases sitting between them. CDR3 in amino acids: CAISENGPNTGELFF. The CDR3 bases are TGTGCCATCAGTGAGAACGGTCCGAACACCGGGGAGCTGTTTTTT.

The chain carries TRBV6-2 or TRBV6-3 and TRBJ2-1; possibly TRBD2 for D (5 bases). V gave up 2 bases and J gave up 4 bases, with 6 bases separating them. Germline V CDR1 and CDR2: MNHEY, SVGEGT. CDR3 length equals 13 residues. The CDR3 protein is CASSYGLYNEQFF. The CDR3, as DNA: TGTGCCAGCAGTTACGGACTTTACAATGAGCAGTTCTTC.

The J gene is TRBJ2-3, the V gene TRBV4-1; TRBD1 agrees at 8 bases. The CDR3 covers 13 residues. Per germline, CDR1 MGHRA and CDR2 YSYEKL. V lost 4 bases, J lost 11 bases, and 8 bases stayed unmatched. The chain's CDR3 is CASSPLGQGWQYF. In DNA form, the CDR3 reads TGCGCCAGCAGCCCCCTTGGACAGGGCTGGCAGTATTTT.

This clonotype has ten or more counts. This chain joins TRBV7-2 and TRBJ1-5, with 7 positions matching TRBD1. CDR1 and CDR2 from the germline V gene are SGHTA and FQGNSA. V shed 6 bases and J 6 bases; nucleotides not matched to a gene: 11. This CDR3 spans 15 amino acids. The CDR3 here is CASRATGVRGQPQHF. CDR3 coding DNA: TGTGCCAGCAGGGCCACAGGGGTGCGGGGTCAGCCCCAGCATTTT.

On this clonotype itself: One base away lies a much larger clone, so this may be a sequencing read error. The chain is built from TRBV7-6 and TRBJ2-7; D is unclear. This CDR3 region has 14 residues. Germline CDR1 SGHVS, CDR2 FNYEAQ. V lost 7 bases to trimming and J lost 3 bases, with 16 bases between them. CDR3 loop: CASNQTGPSYEQYF. As DNA, the CDR3 is TGTGCCAGCAACCAAACCGGCCCTAGCTACGAGCAGTACTTC.

This clonotype was seen more than once but under ten times. V gene TRBV20-1 combines with J gene TRBJ1-3; D is possibly TRBD1 (6 bases). Trimming stripped 0 bases from V and 0 bases from J, with 12 bases between. Germline V gives CDR1 DFQATT, CDR2 SNEGSKA (reference sequence). The CDR3 is 16 amino acids. This CDR3 is CSAREAGEFSGNTIYF. In DNA form, the CDR3 reads TGCAGTGCTAGAGAGGCAGGGGAGTTCTCTGGAAACACCATATATTTT.

The genes are TRBV7-9 and TRBJ2-5; the match to TRBD2 covers 12 bases. Germline CDR1 reads SEHNR; CDR2 reads FQNEAQ (reference sequence). The ends lost 1 base at V and 2 bases at J; junction bases unmatched: 2. There are 16 residues in the CDR3. The CDR3 reads CASSLVGLAGQETQYF. For the CDR3, the DNA is TGTGCCAGCAGCTTAGTTGGACTAGCGGGGCAAGAGACCCAGTACTTC.

About this clonotype itself: A much larger clonotype is one base distant, so this may be a read error. This chain links TRBV7-2 with TRBJ2-7; tentatively, D is TRBD1 (5 bases). Looked up from germline, CDR1 is SGHTA and CDR2 is FQGNSA. The CDR3 totals 17 residues. The CDR3 DNA reads as TGTGTCAGCAGCCCAACCTTTCCAGGGCACAGCTCCTACGAGCAGTACTTC. It encodes CVSSPTFPGHSSYEQYF.

The chain has TRBV12-2 and TRBJ2-1; whether TRBD2, the table's D call, matches the DNA was not checked. TRBV12-2 is designated a pseudogene. This CDR3 has 17 residues. CDR3 residues: CASRLFPAVYSYNEQFF. As DNA, the CDR3 is TGTGCAAGTCGCTTATTCCCAGCGGTGTACTCCTACAATGAGCAGTTCTTC.